Following are 26 T cell receptor beta chains from one sample sequenced in a study of OX40 agonist ivuxolimab in advanced cancers. The method was immunoSEQ multiplex PCR; TCRdb's version includes in-frame clones alone and lacks a portion of them. This table has 60,000 to 75,000 clones, 70% to 90% appearing once. The sequencing used CD4+ or CD8+ T cells sorted from blood, collected in a trial of the OX40 agonist ivuxolimab. The source of these receptors is an adult with an advanced solid tumor such as melanoma, head and neck, liver or kidney cancer.

In nucleotides, the CDR3 is TGTGCCAGCAGCGTGTCGGGACAGGAGAAGACCCAGTACTTC. Protein: CASSVSGQEKTQYF. This chain links TRBV9 with TRBJ2-5; 8 nucleotides line up with TRBD1. CDR1 SGDLS and CDR2 YYNGEE come from the germline V gene. V lost 2 bases, J lost 6 bases, and 6 bases stayed unmatched. The CDR3 runs 14 residues.

This chain uses TRBV28 with TRBJ2-3; 9 bases match TRBD1. This CDR3 is built from 16 residues. Germline V CDR1 and CDR2: MDHEN, SYDVKM. V was pared by 5 bases and J by 5 bases, with 11 bases of the junction left unmatched. The CDR3 DNA is TGTGCCAGCAGTCCCCGGGACAGGGAAGGGATAGATACGCAGTATTTT. This sequence encodes CASSPRDREGIDTQYF.

The chain couples TRBV25-1 to TRBJ1-5; 9 positions match TRBD1. V lost 5 bases and J lost 5; bases outside the gene matches: 7. The CDR3 runs 15 residues. Germline CDR1 MGHDK, CDR2 SYGVNS. CDR3 nucleotides: TGTGCCAGCAGTCCCCAGACAGGGGGTGATCAGCCCCAGCATTTT. This encodes CASSPQTGGDQPQHF.

This clone was detected once. The V gene is TRBV7-2, the J gene TRBJ1-5; D unresolved. CDR1 is SGHTA, CDR2 FQGNSA, per germline. Trimming took 1 base from V and 7 from J, leaving 11 bases between them. The CDR3 spans 14 residues. This CDR3 reads CASSLGGSRQPQHF. The CDR3 region has the DNA TGTGCCAGCAGCTTAGGGGGTAGTAGGCAGCCCCAGCATTTT.

The chain joins TRBV7-2 to TRBJ1-2; D is unclear. The CDR3 covers 14 residues. The germline gives CDR1 SGHTA, CDR2 FQGNSA. V was clipped by 8 bases and J by 1 base, with 14 bases between them. The CDR3 loop reads CASCPETLNYGYTF. The CDR3 DNA is TGTGCCAGCTGTCCTGAGACGCTTAACTATGGCTACACCTTC.

The rearrangement uses TRBV27 and TRBJ1-5; D is unresolved. The CDR3 sequence is 16 residues long. Germline values: CDR1 MNHEY, CDR2 SMNVEV (reference sequence). V was clipped by 4 bases and J by 6 bases, with 19 bases between them. CDR3 protein: CASSYGDSLGTQPQHF. For the CDR3, the DNA is TGTGCCAGCAGTTACGGAGACTCTTTGGGTACTCAGCCCCAGCATTTT.

This clone has a handful of counts. This chain joins TRBV4-1 and TRBJ1-1; D is unresolved. Germline V gene data show CDR1 as MGHRA and CDR2 as YSYEKL. The CDR3 is 14 amino acids. With 3 bases removed from V and 1 base from J, the gap between germline ends came to 9 bases. CDR3 sequence (DNA): TGCGCCAGCAGCCAGGGGTCTGAGAACACTGAAGCTTTCTTT. Translating gives CASSQGSENTEAFF.

This clone appeared a single time. The chain combines TRBV18 with TRBJ2-5, with unresolved D. The CDR3 has 13 amino acids. With 2 bases removed from V and 5 bases from J, the gap between germline ends came to 9 bases. In germline, CDR1 is KGHSH, CDR2 LQKENI. CDR3 region: CASSPLARETQYF. For the CDR3, the DNA is TGTGCCAGCTCACCATTGGCGAGGGAGACCCAGTACTTC.

This rearrangement joins TRBV5-1 to TRBJ2-7, with D possibly TRBD2 on 6 matching bases. Trimming cost V 1 base and J 2 bases, with 16 bases left between them. Germline V gene data show CDR1 as SGHRS and CDR2 as YFSETQ. The CDR3 is made up of 16 amino acids. This CDR3 is CASSLLGGTGTYEQYF. CDR3 nucleotide sequence: TGCGCCAGCAGCTTGCTCGGCGGGACCGGGACCTACGAGCAGTACTTC.

The V gene is TRBV5-1, the J gene TRBJ1-5; 10 nucleotides line up with TRBD1. Germline loops: CDR1 SGHRS, CDR2 YFSETQ. V gave up 3 bases and J gave up 2 bases; unmatched junction bases: 5. The CDR3 is 16 residues long. DNA of the CDR3: TGCGCCAGCAGCTCTGGGACAGGGGTTGGCAATCAGCCCCAGCATTTT. Amino acids: CASSSGTGVGNQPQHF.

This clone was seen a handful of times. The rearrangement joins TRBV11-2 to TRBJ2-5, with D tentatively TRBD1 or TRBD2 (5 bases each). Germline V gene data show CDR1 as SGHAT and CDR2 as FQNNGV. V dropped 5 bases and J dropped 7 bases, with 14 bases sitting between them. This CDR3 is built from 13 residues. In DNA, the CDR3 is TGTGCCAGCAGCCCCACGGGGCTGGGGACCCAGTACTTC. Translated: CASSPTGLGTQYF.

The chain employs TRBV4-3 and TRBJ2-7; maybe TRBD1 (6 bases). Germline V gives CDR1 LGHNA, CDR2 YSLEER. The CDR3 loop spans 15 amino acids. The V end lost 0 bases, the J end lost 2 bases, and 11 bases lay between the germline ends. In DNA, the CDR3 is TGCGCCAGCAGCCAAGATCTGGGACATACCTACGAGCAGTACTTC. This codes for CASSQDLGHTYEQYF.

The CDR3, as DNA: TGCGCCAGCAGCCCCGCGGTCCCAGTTGGGGCCAACGTCCTGACTTTC. It translates to CASSPAVPVGANVLTF. The chain uses TRBV4-3 and TRBJ2-6, with D hard to call. The germline gives CDR1 LGHNA, CDR2 YSLEER. V was shortened by 4 bases and J by 3 bases, with 13 bases between the two germline ends. The CDR3 length is 16 residues.

The chain has TRBV11-3 and TRBJ1-5; D call uncertain. From germline, CDR1 is SGHNT and CDR2 YENEEA. Trimming took off 2 bases at V and 3 bases at J, with 5 bases between the two ends. This CDR3 is 13 amino acids long. The CDR3 bases are TGTGCCAGCAGCTTAAGGTCCAATCAGCCCCAGCATTTT. This encodes CASSLRSNQPQHF.

The CDR3 DNA follows: TGTGCCAGCAGTGACCGGGACAGCGAAAAACTGTTTTTT. The encoded protein is CASSDRDSEKLFF. The V gene is TRBV6-4, the J gene TRBJ1-4; 7 bases fit TRBD1. Germline trimming cut 2 bases from V and 8 bases from J; bases unmatched to any gene: 2. In germline, CDR1 is MRHNA, CDR2 SNTAGT. CDR3 length: 13 amino acids.

J is TRBJ2-5 and V is TRBV11-3, with D possibly being TRBD2 (6 bases). The CDR3 sequence is 12 residues long. From germline, CDR1 is SGHNT and CDR2 YENEEA. The V end lost 8 bases, the J end lost 1 base, and 8 bases lay between the germline ends. CDR3: CASCSGQETQYF. DNA for the CDR3: TGTGCCAGCTGTAGCGGCCAAGAGACCCAGTACTTC.

The J gene is TRBJ2-4, the V gene TRBV6-5; 9 bases align to TRBD2. With V trimmed by 6 bases and J by 7 bases, 1 base remained unmatched. Per germline, CDR1 MNHEY and CDR2 SVGAGI. The CDR3 totals 12 residues. CDR3 bases: TGTGCCAGCAGAAGCGGGGGGAACATTCAGTACTTC. Its protein is CASRSGGNIQYF.

This sequence joins TRBV10-3 and TRBJ1-1; the D is unclear. Germline CDR1 ENHRY, CDR2 SYGVKD. The CDR3 spans 14 residues. Trimming left V 7 bases short and J 4 bases short, with 16 bases between. CDR3: CAITTGRISTEAFF. Here the CDR3 DNA reads TGTGCCATCACTACGGGCCGAATTAGCACTGAAGCTTTCTTT.

This chain joins TRBV11-1 and TRBJ1-1; D is uncertain. This CDR3 is 12 amino acids long. Germline-derived CDR1 and CDR2 are SGHAT and FQDESV (reference sequence). The V and J ends lost 4 bases and 4 bases respectively, with 7 bases between them. Written as DNA, the CDR3 is TGTGCCAGCAGCTGGGCATCCACTGAAGCTTTCTTT. Translated, it gives CASSWASTEAFF.

The chain couples TRBV6-5 to TRBJ1-1; tentatively, D is TRBD1 (5 bases). The CDR3 consists of 15 residues. V gave up 8 bases and J gave up 1 base, with 17 bases separating them. Per germline, CDR1 MNHEY and CDR2 SVGAGI. CDR3 coding DNA: TGTGCCAGCCTCGGATCGGGGGTTACGAACACTGAAGCTTTCTTT. It codes for CASLGSGVTNTEAFF.

J is TRBJ2-7 and V is TRBV6-5; 10 positions match TRBD2. CDR1 and CDR2 (germline): MNHEY, SVGAGI. This CDR3 has 15 amino acids. J gave up 5 bases and V 7 bases, and 11 bases lay outside the gene matches. The CDR3 here is CASTGLAGGRDEQYF. Written as DNA, the CDR3 is TGTGCCAGCACTGGTTTAGCGGGGGGTCGCGACGAGCAGTACTTC.

The V and J genes are TRBV7-6 and TRBJ1-2; TRBD1 matches 7 bases. The CDR3 runs 16 residues. Germline lookup yields CDR1 SGHVS and CDR2 FNYEAQ. V lost 1 base and J lost 6; bases outside the gene matches: 11. The CDR3 nucleotides read TGTGCCAGCAGCTTAGGGGCTCACAGGGGTTATGATGGCTACACCTTC. Translation gives CASSLGAHRGYDGYTF.

This clone was counted once. The V gene is TRBV9, the J gene TRBJ2-3; TRBD1 matches at 7 bases. The germline CDR1 and CDR2 sequences are SGDLS and YYNGEE. V gave up 2 bases and J gave up 5 bases; unmatched junction bases: 8. The CDR3 is made up of 15 amino acids. As DNA, the CDR3 is TGTGCCAGCAGCGTCAGCGAGGGGGCAGTAGATACGCAGTATTTT. Amino acid sequence: CASSVSEGAVDTQYF.

The chain has TRBV9 and TRBJ1-1; TRBD1 is a possible D gene (5 bases). V lost 0 bases, J lost 5 bases, and 11 bases lay in between. Germline CDR1 and CDR2: SGDLS and YYNGEE. The CDR3 length is 14 residues. The CDR3 DNA follows: TGTGCCAGCAGCGTAGATGGACGGACAACTGAAGCTTTCTTT. This codes for CASSVDGRTTEAFF.

V usage is TRBV7-2 and J usage is TRBJ1-3; no reliable D call. V lost 1 base, J lost 8 bases, and 9 bases lay in between. The CDR3 consists of 13 residues. Per germline, CDR1 SGHTA and CDR2 FQGNSA. The CDR3 is CASSLEASDTIYF. The CDR3 DNA reads TGTGCCAGCAGCTTAGAGGCTAGTGACACCATATATTTT.

This chain links TRBV5-1 with TRBJ1-1; no clear D. Germline-derived CDR1 and CDR2 are SGHRS and YFSETQ. V was cut by 6 bases and J by 7 bases, with 16 bases left in between. This CDR3 has 13 amino acids. The CDR3 is CASTGRTWHEAFF. The CDR3 DNA reads as TGCGCCAGCACAGGACGGACCTGGCATGAAGCTTTCTTT.